This TCR beta chain stems from a study of beta chain features in type 1 diabetes. The sequenced template was cDNA made from the entire isolated RNA. The assay was immunoSEQ multiplex PCR, and TCRdb's table has in-frame clones only and misses some. The repertoire holds around 500,000 clones, with 25% to 35% as singletons. Sequenced input: naive CD4+ T cells from blood. This clonotype was obtained from a man between 18 and 35 years old in good health.

The DNA for the CDR3 is TGTGCCAGCTCACCAGGAGGGGGGAGCGCAGATACGCAGTATTTT. This gives the protein CASSPGGGSADTQYF. The chain uses TRBV18 and TRBJ2-3; the D call may be TRBD1 or TRBD2 (6 bases each). The CDR3 length is 15 residues. Germline V gene data show CDR1 as KGHSH and CDR2 as LQKENI. V was trimmed by 2 bases and J by 4 bases, leaving 13 bases between them.